This T cell receptor (beta chain) was sequenced during a study of T cell repertoires in cytomegalovirus infection. Study as a whole: It was recently identified HLA-C-restricted and well-studied HLA-B-restricted CMV epitopes that the study used. Overall study findings and caveats: The ex vivo response showed dominance by HLA-C-restricted CMV-specific TCR beta clonotypes.

TCRdb passed the reads through MiXCR, listing each CDR3 protein once. The top ten hold under 20% of the sample, which has some 480,000 distinct CDR3 sequences, around a third seen once. Points on this clonotype: What it binds is unknown.

With 3 bases removed from V and 4 bases from J, the gap between germline ends came to 16 bases. There are 16 residues in the CDR3. Germline-derived CDR1 and CDR2 are MDHEN and SYDVKM. This TCR came from a human donor in good health (CMV status not recorded). Some clones in this sample may be carry-over from other donors' samples. V is TRBV28 and J is TRBJ1-5; D ambiguous. This specimen was cultured PBMCs, taken from culture after CMV antigen stimulation. The CDR3 is CASSFWGGKLNQPQHF. The CDR3 bases are TGTGCCAGCAGTTTCTGGGGAGGGAAGTTGAATCAGCCCCAGCATTTT.